The 21 T cell receptor beta chains presented below share a single source sample, sequenced in a study of graft-versus-host responses after intestinal transplantation. TCRdb's copy holds only in-frame clones and misses some; the assay was immunoSEQ multiplex PCR. The data hold roughly 90,000 clones, with about 87% observed a single time. Antigens for these TCRs are unknown. The source material was unstimulated CD4+ T cells sorted from spleen or lymph node cells, sampled before transplant. All receptors derive from a human donor who was the organ donor for an intestinal transplant.

The chain links TRBV10-3 to TRBJ1-1; D uncertain. The CDR3 totals 14 residues. Trimming stripped 2 bases from V and 1 base from J, with 8 bases between. The germline V gene has CDR1 ENHRY and CDR2 SYGVKD. The CDR3 DNA follows: TGTGCCATCAGTGAGATTGGCGGGAACACTGAAGCTTTCTTT. Amino acid sequence: CAISEIGGNTEAFF.

The V call is TRBV18, the J call TRBJ2-3; 7 positions agree with TRBD2. CDR3 length: 16 amino acids. The V segment lost 3 bases and the J segment 0 bases; nucleotides outside the gene matches: 6. The germline gives CDR1 KGHSH, CDR2 LQKENI. The chain's CDR3 is CASSPRLAVSTDTQYF. DNA for the CDR3: TGTGCCAGCTCACCTCGGCTAGCGGTTAGCACAGATACGCAGTATTTT.

The chain joins TRBV28 to TRBJ1-6; D is unresolved. Germline CDR1 is MDHEN and CDR2 is SYDVKM. The CDR3 loop spans 13 amino acids. Trimming pared 4 bases from V and 13 bases from J, leaving 14 bases between. The CDR3 sequence is CASSSPRSGPLHF. In DNA, the CDR3 is TGTGCCAGCAGTTCCCCGCGCTCGGGTCCCCTCCACTTT.

This clone was recorded a few times. The chain joins TRBV4-2 to TRBJ1-1; D remains ambiguous. This CDR3 is 17 amino acids long. Germline values: CDR1 LGHNA, CDR2 YNFKEQ. The V and J ends lost 4 bases and 0 bases respectively, with 18 bases between them. Here the CDR3 reads CASSPLGFGELNTEAFF. CDR3 bases: TGTGCCAGCAGCCCCCTCGGGTTTGGGGAGCTGAACACTGAAGCTTTCTTT.

The J gene is TRBJ2-7, the V gene TRBV23-1, with TRBD2 matching over 15 bases. TRBV23-1 counts as an open reading frame of uncertain function. The CDR3 consists of 18 residues. V trimming: 2 bases; J trimming: 3 bases; junction bases outside the gene matches: 8. CDR3 DNA sequence: TGCGCCAGCAGTCAAGCGGGACTAGCGGGGGGACTCAACTACGAGCAGTACTTC. It codes for CASSQAGLAGGLNYEQYF.

This clone was found a few times. The rearrangement uses TRBV6-6 and TRBJ1-5; D perhaps matches TRBD1 (5 bases). Per the germline V gene, CDR1 is MNHNY and CDR2 is SVGAGI (reference sequence). With 0 bases removed from V and 7 bases from J, the gap between germline ends came to 13 bases. This CDR3 has 15 residues. In nucleotides, the CDR3 is TGTGCCAGCAGTTACTCGGGGCAGGCAGGGCAGCCCCAGCATTTT. Protein sequence: CASSYSGQAGQPQHF.

The rearrangement uses TRBV9 and TRBJ2-3, with D perhaps matching TRBD2 (6 bases). Germline CDR1 reads SGDLS; CDR2 reads YYNGEE. The CDR3 has 15 residues. V lost 0 bases and J lost 2, with 10 bases in between. CDR3 nucleotide sequence: TGTGCCAGCAGCGTAGATCGGGGACTCACAGATACGCAGTATTTT. It yields the protein CASSVDRGLTDTQYF.

V and J are TRBV4-2 and TRBJ2-1; 8 nucleotides agree with TRBD2. After removal of 4 bases from V and 1 base from J, the junction contained 6 bases not matched to a gene. The CDR3 length is 16 residues. Germline loops: CDR1 LGHNA, CDR2 YNFKEQ. CDR3 amino acids: CASSPPKRGSYNEQFF. The CDR3 DNA is TGTGCCAGCAGCCCCCCCAAGCGGGGGTCCTACAATGAGCAGTTCTTC.

The chain uses TRBV28 and TRBJ2-7; a weak D match, TRBD1 (5 bases). Per germline, CDR1 MDHEN and CDR2 SYDVKM. This CDR3 region has 15 residues. Trimming shortened V by 7 bases and J by 0 bases, and 16 bases separated the two germline ends. CDR3 residues: CASNQGPSLSYEQYF. The CDR3 DNA follows: TGTGCCAGCAATCAGGGTCCCTCCCTCTCCTACGAGCAGTACTTC. Filled out from reference TRBV28 and TRBJ2-7, the complete variable domain reads DVKVTQSSRYLVKRTGEKVFLECVQDMDHENMFWYRQDPGLGLRLIYFSYDVKMKEKGDIPEGYSVSREKKERFSLILESASTNQTSMYLCASNQGPSLSYEQYFGPGTRLTVT.

V gene TRBV6-1 combines with J gene TRBJ2-7; D is perhaps TRBD1 (6 bases). The V gene lost 4 bases and the J gene lost 3 bases, with 13 bases spanning the gap. The CDR3 contains 14 residues. Germline loops: CDR1 MNHNS, CDR2 SASEGT. The CDR3 sequence is CASSAQGSFYEQYF. In DNA form, the CDR3 reads TGTGCCAGCAGTGCTCAGGGGTCCTTCTACGAGCAGTACTTC.

CDR3 in amino acids: CASSQELATLYNEQFF. CDR3 nucleotide sequence: TGCGCCAGCAGCCAAGAACTAGCGACCCTCTACAATGAGCAGTTCTTC. The chain employs TRBV4-3 and TRBJ2-1, with TRBD2 matching over 7 bases. The V gene end was trimmed by 0 bases and the J gene end by 3 bases; junction bases not matched to a gene: 5. The germline CDR1 and CDR2 sequences are LGHNA and YSLEER. The CDR3 covers 16 residues.

The rearrangement uses TRBV6-7 and TRBJ1-5; D may be TRBD1 (5 bases). TRBV6-7 is an open reading frame whose function is uncertain. CDR3 length: 13 amino acids. V lost 6 bases to trimming and J lost 5 bases, with 11 bases between them. CDR3 loop: CASRPRGDQPQHF. The CDR3 region has the DNA TGTGCCAGCAGACCACGGGGGGATCAGCCCCAGCATTTT.

This clone has just one count. The chain carries TRBV13 and TRBJ2-3; 10 nucleotides line up with TRBD2. J was trimmed by 0 bases and V by 3 bases; bases with no gene match: 9. CDR1 is PRHDT and CDR2 is FYEKMQ in the germline V gene (reference sequence). The CDR3 extends over 18 amino acids. CDR3 protein: CASSFLVAGGPSTDTQYF. CDR3 nucleotides: TGTGCCAGCAGCTTCTTGGTAGCGGGGGGACCTAGCACAGATACGCAGTATTTT.

This chain uses TRBV14 with TRBJ1-2; TRBD1 matches at 7 bases. The CDR3 covers 15 residues. CDR1 and CDR2 (germline): SGHDN, FVKESK. The J segment lost 5 bases and the V segment lost 4 bases, leaving 10 bases of the junction unmatched. CDR3 region: CASSPGYRGGYGYTF. In DNA, the CDR3 is TGTGCCAGCAGCCCAGGGTACAGGGGCGGGTATGGCTACACCTTC.

V gene TRBV15 combines with J gene TRBJ1-3, with D possibly TRBD1 on 5 matching bases. The germline V gene encodes CDR1 LNHNV and CDR2 YYDKDF (reference sequence). V was clipped by 1 base and J by 2 bases, with 15 bases between them. The CDR3 contains 17 residues. CDR3 DNA: TGTGCCACCAGCAGAGGGGGGGAAAGATACCCTGGAAACACCATATATTTT. Its translation: CATSRGGERYPGNTIYF.

This chain joins TRBV4-1 and TRBJ2-7; D call uncertain. The CDR3 contains 14 residues. Germline CDR1 and CDR2: MGHRA and YSYEKL. The V and J ends lost 2 bases and 3 bases respectively, with 11 bases between them. CDR3 protein: CASSQWSRLYEQYF. CDR3 DNA: TGCGCCAGCAGCCAATGGTCCAGACTCTACGAGCAGTACTTC.

V usage is TRBV7-9 and J usage is TRBJ2-7; D is uncertain. Germline V gene lookup returns CDR1 SEHNR and CDR2 FQNEAQ (reference sequence). Trimming took off 8 bases at V and 0 bases at J, with 11 bases between the two ends. The length of the CDR3 is 13 residues. CDR3 loop: CASSGLSSYEQYF. The CDR3 nucleotides are TGTGCCAGCTCCGGTCTGAGCTCCTACGAGCAGTACTTC.

The chain has TRBV11-1 and TRBJ2-1; the D gene is possibly TRBD2 (6 bases). V gave up 1 base and J gave up 9 bases, with 13 bases separating them. Germline CDR1 and CDR2: SGHAT and FQDESV (reference sequence). There are 14 residues in the CDR3. DNA of the CDR3: TGTGCCAGCAGCTTAGAACTAGCTTCGGGTGAGCAGTTCTTC. It yields the protein CASSLELASGEQFF. Full variable domain (rest looked up from reference TRBV11-1 and TRBJ2-1): EAEVAQSPRYKITEKSQAVAFWCDPISGHATLYWYRQILGQGPELLVQFQDESVVDDSQLPKDRFSAERLKGVDSTLKIQPAELGDSAMYLCASSLELASGEQFFGPGTRLTVL.

This clone was seen a single time. This rearrangement joins TRBV19 to TRBJ1-4; TRBD1 is a possible D gene (6 bases). The V gene lost 6 bases and the J gene lost 10 bases, with 18 bases spanning the gap. CDR1 and CDR2 (germline): LNHDA, SQIVND (reference sequence). This CDR3 comprises 14 residues. Written as DNA, the CDR3 is TGTGCCAGTAGCCCCAGCAGGGGAGTAGGAAAACTGTTTTTT. This sequence encodes CASSPSRGVGKLFF.

The chain joins TRBV15 to TRBJ2-7; a possible D gene is TRBD1 (6 bases). With 4 bases removed from V and 3 bases from J, the gap between germline ends came to 16 bases. Germline V gene sequence: CDR1 LNHNV, CDR2 YYDKDF (reference sequence). The CDR3 contains 15 residues. Written as DNA, the CDR3 is TGTGCCACCAGCATAGAGGTCAGGGGTGGCTACGAGCAGTACTTC. Translation: CATSIEVRGGYEQYF.

The rearrangement links TRBV4-2 to TRBJ2-3; 10 bases align to TRBD2. Losses at the gene ends were 5 bases for V and 4 bases for J; bases not matched to a gene: 12. This CDR3 spans 17 amino acids. Germline V gene sequence: CDR1 LGHNA, CDR2 YNFKEQ. CDR3 DNA: TGTGCCAGCAGCTTTGACGGAGCGGGAGGGAAGCCAGATACGCAGTATTTT. It encodes CASSFDGAGGKPDTQYF.